This T cell receptor (beta chain) was sequenced during a study of blood T cells in healthy people across ages (dated by TCRdb to between 2015 and 2016). About the investigation overall: In model experiments, template switching captured roughly one uniquely barcoded TCR beta cDNA molecule for every two T cells. To track age-related changes in TCR beta repertoire diversity, the study relied on deep sequencing normalized with unique cDNA molecular identifiers. To avoid experimental bias, donors of different ages were distributed randomly across sequencing lanes. Four age groups were formed from the donors: young (average approximately 17 years), middle-aged (around 41), aged (roughly 56) and long-lived (about 80). Two additional independent replicas of 1 million unique cDNA reads from the same blood draw were analyzed for two donors (one aged 18 to 30 and one aged 80 or older).

Library creation used 5' RACE. Sequencing was carried out with an Illumina HiSeq 2500. A second about 7 to 11 cycle PCR used a sample-barcoded 5' primer and a J-beta primer mix. Each TCR beta cDNA molecule received a unique molecular identifier from a template-switch 5' adaptor carrying 12 random nucleotides. At least 3 million CDR3-containing paired-end reads were obtained from each sample. First-strand cDNA was synthesized from all RNA with the Mint cDNA synthesis kit, primed by a TRBC-specific oligonucleotide. All cDNA was treated with uracil-DNA glycosylase and then went through a first 18-cycle PCR with the universal primers M1SS and BC2_uni_R. As for the original processing: For normalization, 1 million high-quality reads, each with a distinct molecular identifier, were randomly selected from each sample. Reads with shared molecular identifiers were discarded instead of being binned into consensus sequences. CDR3 identification, clonotype clustering and error correction used MiTCR with a Q25 quality threshold and the strictest error-elimination algorithm. A nonparametric unseen species model with Euler transformation was used to estimate a lower bound on total TCR beta diversity. Using fastp trimming at Q25 and MiXCR clonotype assembly, TCRdb reanalyzed the public sequencing data and kept in-frame beta chains. Each record represents a unique CDR3 protein, reported with the most common genes and DNA among its rows. TCRdb's processing, not the authors' own work, is the source of the V and J calls. The sample records roughly 1,500,000 distinct CDR3 sequences, roughly 30% of which are singletons. The top ten clones comprise 10% to 12% of the sample.

V and J are trimmed by 5 bases and 4 bases, and the gene matches miss 7 bases of the junction. Its CDR3 holds 16 amino acids, cysteine through phenylalanine. The sequence is cut down to CDR3 DNA, 48 bases in frame from base 1. Sequences DFQATT (CDR1) and SNEGSKA (CDR2) are obtained from the germline V gene (reference sequence). This clonotype was observed many times. It has no known antigen specificity. Base qualities are not recorded, but no much larger clone differs from it by a single base. Here is what the overall study found, with its caveats: As age increased, observed TCR beta diversity per million T cells dropped in a roughly linear way, and a significant reduction was already evident by age about 40. The percentage of naive T cells measured by flow cytometry correlated strongly with observed TCR beta diversity. Bulk unsorted PBMC profiling prevented conclusive comparison of naive and antigen-experienced compartments. Total diversity estimates from one million sequenced T cells were considered lower bounds and underestimates. The long-lived group showed more naive CD4+ T cells, fewer expanded clones and increased TCR diversity than the aged group, suggesting age selection. Because donor CMV infection status was unknown, age-related changes in expanded clonotypes were potentially confounded.

Donors were approximately 42 systemically healthy Caucasian individuals from Russia aged roughly 6 to 95 years. Around 9.7 milliliters of peripheral blood were collected from each donor into EDTA-treated Vacutainer tubes. Ficoll-Paque density-gradient centrifugation was used to isolate PBMCs, with at least 7 million obtained per sample. Trizol reagent was used to extract total RNA from PBMCs, with at least 5.5 micrograms per sample. The percentages of naive CD45RAhigh/CD27high T cells were determined by flow cytometry on a PBMC aliquot from every donor. The chain is assembled from TRBV20-1 and TRBJ2-1; TRBD2 agrees with 14 junctional bases. The TCR originated in a woman in her 30s in good health. Source material: blood. At the DNA level, the sequence is TGCAGTGCTCGTCCCGGGACTAGCGGGAGTTACAATGAGCAGTTCTTC. This yields the protein CSARPGTSGSYNEQFF.